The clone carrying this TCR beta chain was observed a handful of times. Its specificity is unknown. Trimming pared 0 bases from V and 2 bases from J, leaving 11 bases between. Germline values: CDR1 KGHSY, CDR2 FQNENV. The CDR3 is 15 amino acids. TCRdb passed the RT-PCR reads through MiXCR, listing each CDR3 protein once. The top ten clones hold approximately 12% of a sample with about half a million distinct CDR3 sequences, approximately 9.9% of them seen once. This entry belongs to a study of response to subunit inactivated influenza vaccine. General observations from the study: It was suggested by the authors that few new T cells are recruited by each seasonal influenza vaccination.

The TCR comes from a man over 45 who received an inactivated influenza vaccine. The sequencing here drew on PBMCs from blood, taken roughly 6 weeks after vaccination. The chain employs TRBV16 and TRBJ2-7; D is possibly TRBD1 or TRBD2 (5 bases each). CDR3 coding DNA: TGTGCCAGCAGCCAATCAGGGGACCACCCCTACGAGCAGTACTTC. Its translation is CASSQSGDHPYEQYF.